The rows below give T cell receptor beta chains drawn from one sample of a study of TIL therapy for anti-PD-1-resistant metastatic lung cancer. Some clones are missing from TCRdb's copy, which holds only in-frame ones; the method was immunoSEQ multiplex PCR. The repertoire includes approximately 50,000 clones, about 80% of them detected once, and more than 12% sits in the top ten. This sample comprised blood, obtained at baseline. The origin of the receptors is a man aged 65 to 85 with non-small cell lung cancer. Each CDR3 is given with its conserved first and last residue. The D gene is left open where the match is weak. Only part of the rows carry a size: once, few, many, or a class if the clone is expanded.

CDR3nt	CDR3aa	j_gene	v_gene	abundance	d_gene
TGCGCCAGCAGCTTGGAAAAACTAGCGGGAGGCTTCAATGAGCAGTTCTTC	CASSLEKLAGGFNEQFF	TRBJ2-1	TRBV5-1	NA	TRBD2
TGTGCCAGCAGTTACAGCAACGAGCAGTACTTC	CASSYSNEQYF	TRBJ2-7	TRBV6-6	NA	NA
TGTGCCAGCAGCGACAACCGAGGGAGGACCACTGAAGCTTTCTTT	CASSDNRGRTTEAFF	TRBJ1-1	TRBV7-9	NA	NA
TGCGCCAGCAGCTTGGGACCAGACTACTACGAGCAGTACTTC	CASSLGPDYYEQYF	TRBJ2-7	TRBV5-1	NA	NA
TGTGCCAGCAGGGGGACTAGCGGAAACATTCAGTACTTC	CASRGTSGNIQYF	TRBJ2-4	TRBV28	NA	TRBD2
TGTGCCAGCAGCCCGAAGGGACAAGGGCCTGCGCACGAGCAGTACTTC	CASSPKGQGPAHEQYF	TRBJ2-7	TRBV7-9	few	NA
TGTGCCAGCAGCCAAGAATACGGTCCCTACGAGCAGTACTTC	CASSQEYGPYEQYF	TRBJ2-7	TRBV4-2	few	NA
TGTGCCAGCAGCTTAGCGATGAGGGTTGGCTATGGCTACACCTTC	CASSLAMRVGYGYTF	TRBJ1-2	TRBV7-9	few	NA
TGTGCCAGCAGTTTATTGCCCAGCTCCTACAATGAGCAGTTCTTC	CASSLLPSSYNEQFF	TRBJ2-1	TRBV27	NA	NA
TGTGCCAGTGTGGCAGCGGCCGATAATTCACCCCTCCACTTT	CASVAAADNSPLHF	TRBJ1-6	TRBV19	few	NA
TGTGCCAGCAGTTCCTTGGACACCGTCTATAATTCACCCCTCCACTTT	CASSSLDTVYNSPLHF	TRBJ1-6	TRBV6-5	NA	NA
TGTGCCAGCAGCGTTCGGGAGGGCGCGGAGCTGTTTTTT	CASSVREGAELFF	TRBJ2-2	TRBV9	NA	TRBD2
TGCAGCGTTTTGACGGGGAGCAAAAACATTCAGTACTTC	CSVLTGSKNIQYF	TRBJ2-4	TRBV29-1	NA	NA
TGTGCCAGCAGCACCCGACTAGCGGGAGAGGTCTACGAGCAGTACTTC	CASSTRLAGEVYEQYF	TRBJ2-7	TRBV7-3	NA	TRBD2
TGTGCTAGCAGCCGAGGGACACCAGGGGCTGAAGCTTTCTTT	CASSRGTPGAEAFF	TRBJ1-1	TRBV7-7	NA	NA
TGTGCCAGCAGTTTCGCGCCTAGCGATCAAGAGACCCAGTACTTC	CASSFAPSDQETQYF	TRBJ2-5	TRBV27	NA	NA